This T cell receptor beta chain appears in the sequencing data of a study of CD8 T cells in ankylosing spondylitis. General study points: Characteristic, it appeared, of ankylosing spondylitis blood was a TCR beta motif of several highly homologous variants. Some motif variants were previously reported in reactive arthritis synovial fluid and blood. The authors reported significant enrichment of disease-linked clones in matched ankylosing spondylitis synovial fluid.

TCRdb reprocessed the 5' RACE reads with MiXCR, giving one entry per CDR3 protein. The sample yields tens of thousands of distinct CDR3 sequences, roughly 27% seen once. This clonotype came up a few times. Antigen: not known. The CDR3 runs 12 residues. V lost 6 bases and J lost 2, with 6 bases in between. The chain carries TRBV12-3 or TRBV12-4 and TRBJ2-3; tentative D call: TRBD1 (5 bases). The material sequenced was blood, either unsorted or a sorted T cell fraction (not recorded which). The origin of this receptor is a male donor with ankylosing spondylitis or in good health (not recorded which). This CDR3 reads CASRTDTDTQYF. CDR3 nucleotide sequence: TGTGCCAGCAGGACAGACACAGATACGCAGTATTTT.